A single count supports the clone carrying this T cell receptor beta chain. Generated by immunoSEQ multiplex PCR, the TCRdb table keeps only in-frame clones and is missing some. The table has some 76,000 clones, under 95% seen once. The CDR3 is 13 residues long. Trimming removed 8 bases at V and 4 bases at J, with 12 bases between. Germline V gene data show CDR1 as WSHSY and CDR2 as SAAADI. The sample originates from a study of technical replicates of blood from several donors. This TCR came from a human donor in good health. The material sequenced was T cells isolated from PBMCs. The chain joins TRBV10-2 to TRBJ1-5, with D possibly TRBD1 on 5 matching bases. CDR3: CASSEQENQPQHF. CDR3 bases: TGCGCCAGCTCAGAACAGGAGAATCAGCCCCAGCATTTT.